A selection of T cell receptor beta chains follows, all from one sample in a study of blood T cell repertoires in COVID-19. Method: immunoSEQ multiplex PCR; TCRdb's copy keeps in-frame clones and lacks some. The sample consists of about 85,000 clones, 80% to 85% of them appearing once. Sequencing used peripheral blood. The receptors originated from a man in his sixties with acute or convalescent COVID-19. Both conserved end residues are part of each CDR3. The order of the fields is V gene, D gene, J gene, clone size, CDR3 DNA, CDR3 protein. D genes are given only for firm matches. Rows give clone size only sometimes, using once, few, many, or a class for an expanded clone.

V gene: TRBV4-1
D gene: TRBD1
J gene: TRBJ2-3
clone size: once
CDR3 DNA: TGCGCCAGCAGCCAATGGCCTTCTGGGACAGGGGTTGCAGATACGCAGTATTTT
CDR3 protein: CASSQWPSGTGVADTQYF

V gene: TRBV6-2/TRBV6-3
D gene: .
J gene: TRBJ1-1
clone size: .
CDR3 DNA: TGTGCCAGCAGCTCCGGACAGCTTGTCTGGGGCACTGAAGCTTTCTTT
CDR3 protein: CASSSGQLVWGTEAFF

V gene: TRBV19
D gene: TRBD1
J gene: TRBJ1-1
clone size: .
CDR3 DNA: TGTGCCAGTAGTATATTAGGCGGGACAGGGTTGGGCACTGAAGCTTTCTTT
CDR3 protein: CASSILGGTGLGTEAFF

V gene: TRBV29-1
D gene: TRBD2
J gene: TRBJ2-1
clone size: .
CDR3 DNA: TGCAGCGTTGAAGATGGGACTAGCGATTACAATGAGCAGTTCTTC
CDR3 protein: CSVEDGTSDYNEQFF

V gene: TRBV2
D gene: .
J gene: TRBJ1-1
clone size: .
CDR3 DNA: TGTGCCAGCAGTGAGCGGGGGTCTGAAGCTTTCTTT
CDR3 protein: CASSERGSEAFF

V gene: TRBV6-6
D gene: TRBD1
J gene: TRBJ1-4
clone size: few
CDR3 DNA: TGTGCCAGCAGACCCGGACAGGGCGCAACTAATGAAAAACTGTTTTTT
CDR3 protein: CASRPGQGATNEKLFF

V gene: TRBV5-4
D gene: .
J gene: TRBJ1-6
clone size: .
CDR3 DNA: TGTGCCAGCAGCTTGGCCGGGGGTACTAATTCACCCCTCCACTTT
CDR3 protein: CASSLAGGTNSPLHF

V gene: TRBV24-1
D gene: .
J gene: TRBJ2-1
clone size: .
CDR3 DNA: TGTGCCACCAGTGATGTTGCCAGTAACTCCTACAATGAGCAGTTCTTC
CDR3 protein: CATSDVASNSYNEQFF

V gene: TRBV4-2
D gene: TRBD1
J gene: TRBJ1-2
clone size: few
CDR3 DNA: TGTGCCAGCAGCCAAGTAGGAGGACAGGGCATCCCCCGTGGCTACACCTTC
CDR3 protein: CASSQVGGQGIPRGYTF

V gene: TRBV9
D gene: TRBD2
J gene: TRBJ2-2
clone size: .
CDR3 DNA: TGTGCCAGCAGCGGGACTAGCGGGGGTAACACCGGGGAGCTGTTTTTT
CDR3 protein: CASSGTSGGNTGELFF